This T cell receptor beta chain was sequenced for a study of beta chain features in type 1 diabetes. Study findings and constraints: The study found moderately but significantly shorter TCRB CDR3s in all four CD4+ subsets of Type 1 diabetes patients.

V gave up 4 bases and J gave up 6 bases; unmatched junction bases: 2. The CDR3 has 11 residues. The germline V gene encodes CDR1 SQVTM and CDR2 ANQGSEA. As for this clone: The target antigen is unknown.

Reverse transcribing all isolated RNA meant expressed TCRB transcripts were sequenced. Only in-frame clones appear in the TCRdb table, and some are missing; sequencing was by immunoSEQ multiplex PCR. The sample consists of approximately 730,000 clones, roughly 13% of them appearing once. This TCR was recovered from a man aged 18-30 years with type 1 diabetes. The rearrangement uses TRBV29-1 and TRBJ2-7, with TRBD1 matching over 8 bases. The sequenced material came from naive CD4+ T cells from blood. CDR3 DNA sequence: TGCAGCGTTGGACAGGGGCCCGAGCAGTACTTC. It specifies CSVGQGPEQYF.